This note documents a single T cell receptor beta chain sequence. The target antigen is unknown. The run of the v3.0 immunoSEQ assay was at survey level. The repertoire was sequenced with immunoSEQ multiplex PCR; TCRdb's copy has only in-frame clones and lacks some. Of around 21,000 clones in the sample, 81% were seen once. The samples comprised roughly 0.9-10 million cryopreserved PBMC ahead of DNA extraction. CDR3 length: 16 residues. Germline CDR1 and CDR2: SGHTA and FQGNSA. J lost 1 base, V lost 8 bases, and 9 bases had no gene match. This specimen comes from a study of long-term antiretroviral therapy in people with HIV. Study outcomes and limitations: Pre-ART-expanded clones dominated the repertoire at all time points. The study found that diversity rose after ART but stayed below transplant donor controls. HIV repertoires had narrower CDR3 length ranges than controls.

The chain couples TRBV7-2 to TRBJ2-7, with 12 bases matching TRBD2. The receptor's source is a man in his forties with HIV. This specimen consisted of unsorted PBMCs, obtained 0.1 years before starting antiretroviral therapy. CDR3: CASQLAGGISSYEQYF. DNA of the CDR3: TGTGCCAGCCAGCTAGCGGGAGGGATAAGTTCCTACGAGCAGTACTTC. The whole variable domain, filled in from reference TRBV7-2 and TRBJ2-7, reads GAGVSQSPSNKVTEKGKDVELRCDPISGHTALYWYRQSLGQGLEFLIYFQGNSAPDKSGLPSDRFSAERTGGSVSTLTIQRTQQEDSAVYLCASQLAGGISSYEQYFGPGTRLTVT.